This TCR beta chain stems from a study of blood T cell repertoires in COVID-19. Study context: Samples taken during acute and convalescent COVID-19 were collected in the United States, Italy and Spain. T cells, B-cell-depleted T cells, or PBMCs provided the cDNA or gDNA that served as material.

Original processing notes: Using reference gene primer amplification, nucleated cell counts were estimated. The table came from immunoSEQ multiplex PCR; TCRdb's copy has only in-frame clones and leaves some out. Clonal size and the V and J genes are those of that table, whereas D and trimming came from the DNA. Of 120,000 or so clones in the sample, around 82% are singletons; the top ten hold about 15%. The V gene end was trimmed by 5 bases and the J gene end by 3 bases; junction bases not matched to a gene: 3. Germline V lookup: CDR1 MNHEY, CDR2 SVGEGT. This CDR3 comprises 13 residues. This chain links TRBV6-2 or TRBV6-3 with TRBJ2-7; 8 nucleotides align to TRBD1. Material for sequencing was peripheral blood. The TCR originated in a woman in her fifties or sixties with acute or convalescent COVID-19. CDR3 nucleotides: TGTGCCAGCAGTCCCGACAGGGGCTACGAGCAGTACTTC. Amino acid sequence: CASSPDRGYEQYF.